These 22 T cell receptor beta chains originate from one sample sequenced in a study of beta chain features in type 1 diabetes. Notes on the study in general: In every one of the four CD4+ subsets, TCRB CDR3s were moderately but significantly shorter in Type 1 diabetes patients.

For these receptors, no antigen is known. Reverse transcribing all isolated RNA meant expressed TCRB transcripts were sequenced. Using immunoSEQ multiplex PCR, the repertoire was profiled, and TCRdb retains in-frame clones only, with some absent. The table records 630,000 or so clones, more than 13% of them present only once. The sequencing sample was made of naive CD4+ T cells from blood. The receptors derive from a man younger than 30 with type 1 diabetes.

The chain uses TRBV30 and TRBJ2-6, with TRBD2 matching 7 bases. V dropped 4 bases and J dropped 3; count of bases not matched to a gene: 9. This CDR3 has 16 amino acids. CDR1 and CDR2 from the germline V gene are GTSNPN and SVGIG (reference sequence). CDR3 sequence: CAWTKLGRDGANVLTF. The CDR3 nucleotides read TGTGCCTGGACGAAGTTAGGGAGGGATGGGGCCAACGTCCTGACTTTC.

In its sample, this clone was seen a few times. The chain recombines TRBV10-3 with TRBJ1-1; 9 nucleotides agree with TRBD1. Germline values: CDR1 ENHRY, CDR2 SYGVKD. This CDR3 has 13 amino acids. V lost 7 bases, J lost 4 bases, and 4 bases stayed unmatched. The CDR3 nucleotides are TGTGCCATCACGGGACAGGGAGCCACTGAAGCTTTCTTT. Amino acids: CAITGQGATEAFF.

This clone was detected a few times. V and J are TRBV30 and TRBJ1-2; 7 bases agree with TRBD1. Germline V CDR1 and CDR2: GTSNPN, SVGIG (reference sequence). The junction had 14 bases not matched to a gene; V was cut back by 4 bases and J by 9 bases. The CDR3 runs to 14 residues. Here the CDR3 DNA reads TGTGCCTGGACCCCCCAACCGACAGGGATTCGCTACACCTTC. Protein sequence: CAWTPQPTGIRYTF.

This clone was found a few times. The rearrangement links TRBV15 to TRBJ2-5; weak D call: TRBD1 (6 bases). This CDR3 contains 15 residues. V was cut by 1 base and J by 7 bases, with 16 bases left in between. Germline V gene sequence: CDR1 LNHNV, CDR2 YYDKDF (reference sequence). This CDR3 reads CATSRGTDSSGTQYF. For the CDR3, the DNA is TGTGCCACCAGCAGAGGGACAGACTCCTCTGGGACCCAGTACTTC.

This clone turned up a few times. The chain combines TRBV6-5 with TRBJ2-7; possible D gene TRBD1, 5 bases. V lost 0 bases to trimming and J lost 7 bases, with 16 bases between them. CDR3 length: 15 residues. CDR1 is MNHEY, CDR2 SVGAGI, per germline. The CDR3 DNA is TGTGCCAGCAGTTACTCGAATAGGGGCCTGGGGGAGCAGTACTTC. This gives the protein CASSYSNRGLGEQYF.

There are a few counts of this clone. CDR3 sequence: CASSQGGVITGELFF. In nucleotides, the CDR3 is TGTGCCAGCAGCCAAGGAGGGGTCATCACCGGGGAGCTGTTTTTT. The V call is TRBV7-3, the J call TRBJ2-2, with D tentatively TRBD2 (6 bases). The CDR3 is made up of 15 amino acids. Germline V gene sequence: CDR1 SGHTA, CDR2 FQGTGA. V lost 5 bases and J lost 4, with 14 bases in between.

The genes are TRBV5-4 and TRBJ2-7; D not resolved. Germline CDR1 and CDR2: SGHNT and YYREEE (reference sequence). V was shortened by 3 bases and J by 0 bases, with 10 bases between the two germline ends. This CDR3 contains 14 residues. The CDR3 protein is CASSSTTSSYEQYF. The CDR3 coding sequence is TGTGCCAGCAGCTCCACGACAAGCTCCTACGAGCAGTACTTC.

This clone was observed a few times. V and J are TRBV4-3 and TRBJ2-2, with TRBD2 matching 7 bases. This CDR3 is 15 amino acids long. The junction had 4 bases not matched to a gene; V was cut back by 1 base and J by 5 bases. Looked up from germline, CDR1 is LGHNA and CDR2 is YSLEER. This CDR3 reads CASSQGGGATGELFF. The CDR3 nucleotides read TGCGCCAGCAGCCAAGGCGGGGGAGCTACCGGGGAGCTGTTTTTT.

The DNA of the CDR3 is TGCGCCAGCAGCCAAGCGGACCCCCTCGTCACCACCCCCTACGAGCAGTACTTC. Its translation: CASSQADPLVTTPYEQYF. This rearrangement joins TRBV4-1 to TRBJ2-7; D is undetermined. CDR3 length: 18 amino acids. CDR1 is MGHRA, CDR2 YSYEKL, per germline. V was cut by 1 base and J by 2 bases, with 21 bases left in between.

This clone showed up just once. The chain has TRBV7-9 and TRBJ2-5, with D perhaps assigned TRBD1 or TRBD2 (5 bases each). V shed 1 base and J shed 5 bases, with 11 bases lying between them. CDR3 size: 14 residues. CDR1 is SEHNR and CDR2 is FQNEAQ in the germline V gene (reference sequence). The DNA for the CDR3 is TGTGCCAGCAGCTTAGGCGAGGGGTTGGAGACCCAGTACTTC. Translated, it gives CASSLGEGLETQYF.

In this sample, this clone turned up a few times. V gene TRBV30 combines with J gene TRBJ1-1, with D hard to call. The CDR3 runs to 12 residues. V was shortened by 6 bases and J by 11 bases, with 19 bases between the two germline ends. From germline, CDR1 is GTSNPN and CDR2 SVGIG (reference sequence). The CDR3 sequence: CACAPTGLWAFF. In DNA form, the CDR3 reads TGTGCCTGTGCTCCGACCGGACTCTGGGCTTTCTTT.

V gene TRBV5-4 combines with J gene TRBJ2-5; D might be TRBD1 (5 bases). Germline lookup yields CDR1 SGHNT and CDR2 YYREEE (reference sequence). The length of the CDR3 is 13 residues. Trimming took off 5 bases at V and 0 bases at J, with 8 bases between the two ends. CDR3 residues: CASRSGNQETQYF. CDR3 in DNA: TGTGCCAGCAGATCAGGGAACCAAGAGACCCAGTACTTC.

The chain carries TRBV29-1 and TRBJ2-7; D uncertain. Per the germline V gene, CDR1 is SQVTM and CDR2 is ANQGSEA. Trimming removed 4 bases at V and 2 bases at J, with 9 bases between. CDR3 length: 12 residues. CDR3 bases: TGCAGCGTTGTCTCCCAGACCTACGAGCAGTACTTC. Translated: CSVVSQTYEQYF.

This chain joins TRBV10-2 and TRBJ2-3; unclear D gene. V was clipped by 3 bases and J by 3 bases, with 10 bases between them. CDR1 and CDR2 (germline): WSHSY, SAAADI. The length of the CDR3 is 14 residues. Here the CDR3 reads CASSERLTTDTQYF. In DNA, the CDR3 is TGCGCCAGCAGTGAAAGGCTGACAACAGATACGCAGTATTTT.

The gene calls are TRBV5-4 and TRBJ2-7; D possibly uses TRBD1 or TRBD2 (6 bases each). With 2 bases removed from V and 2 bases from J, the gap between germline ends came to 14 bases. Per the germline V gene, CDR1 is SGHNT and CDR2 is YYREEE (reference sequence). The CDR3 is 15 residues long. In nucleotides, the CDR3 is TGTGCCAGCAGCTTCGAGACGAGGGGGGCCTACGAGCAGTACTTC. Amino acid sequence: CASSFETRGAYEQYF.

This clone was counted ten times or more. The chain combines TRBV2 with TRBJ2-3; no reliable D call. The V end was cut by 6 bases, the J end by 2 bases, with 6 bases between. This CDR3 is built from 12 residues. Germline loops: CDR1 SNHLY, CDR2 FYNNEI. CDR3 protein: CASSGVTDTQYF. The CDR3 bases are TGTGCCAGCAGCGGAGTCACAGATACGCAGTATTTT. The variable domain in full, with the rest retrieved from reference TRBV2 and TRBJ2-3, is EPEVTQTPSHQVTQMGQEVILRCVPISNHLYFYWYRQILGQKVEFLVSFYNNEISEKSEIFDDQFSVERPDGSNFTLKIRSTKLEDSAMYFCASSGVTDTQYFGPGTRLTVL.

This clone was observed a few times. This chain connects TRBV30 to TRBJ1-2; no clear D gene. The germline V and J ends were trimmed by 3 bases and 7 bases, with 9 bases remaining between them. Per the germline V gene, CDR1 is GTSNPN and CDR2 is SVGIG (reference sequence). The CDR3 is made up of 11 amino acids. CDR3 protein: CAWRDVGGYTF. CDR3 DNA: TGTGCCTGGAGGGACGTGGGTGGCTACACCTTC. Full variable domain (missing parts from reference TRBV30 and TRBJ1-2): SQTIHQWPATLVQPVGSPLSLECTVEGTSNPNLYWYRQAAGRGLQLLFYSVGIGQISSEVPQNLSASRPQDRQFILSSKKLLLSDSGFYLCAWRDVGGYTFGSGTRLTVV.

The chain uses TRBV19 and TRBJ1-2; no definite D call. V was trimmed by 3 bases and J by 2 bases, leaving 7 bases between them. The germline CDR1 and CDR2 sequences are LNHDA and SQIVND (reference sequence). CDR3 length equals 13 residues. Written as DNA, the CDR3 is TGTGCCAGTAGTATTGGACGGAACTATGGCTACACCTTC. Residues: CASSIGRNYGYTF.

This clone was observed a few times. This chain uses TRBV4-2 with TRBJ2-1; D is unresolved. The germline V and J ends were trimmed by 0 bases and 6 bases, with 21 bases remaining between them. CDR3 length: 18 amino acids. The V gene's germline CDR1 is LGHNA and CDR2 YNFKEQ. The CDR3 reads CASSQDEATGVSRNEQFF. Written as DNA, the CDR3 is TGTGCCAGCAGCCAAGATGAGGCCACCGGAGTTTCGCGCAATGAGCAGTTCTTC.

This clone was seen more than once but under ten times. CDR3 nucleotide sequence: TGTGCCAGCAAAGAGGGTCAAGAGACCCAGTACTTC. It translates to CASKEGQETQYF. V gene TRBV28 combines with J gene TRBJ2-5; perhaps TRBD2 as D (5 bases). CDR3 size: 12 residues. The germline gives CDR1 MDHEN, CDR2 SYDVKM. Trimming cost V 7 bases and J 2 bases, with 8 bases left between them. Full variable domain (remainder filled in from reference TRBV28 and TRBJ2-5): DVKVTQSSRYLVKRTGEKVFLECVQDMDHENMFWYRQDPGLGLRLIYFSYDVKMKEKGDIPEGYSVSREKKERFSLILESASTNQTSMYLCASKEGQETQYFGPGTRLLVL.

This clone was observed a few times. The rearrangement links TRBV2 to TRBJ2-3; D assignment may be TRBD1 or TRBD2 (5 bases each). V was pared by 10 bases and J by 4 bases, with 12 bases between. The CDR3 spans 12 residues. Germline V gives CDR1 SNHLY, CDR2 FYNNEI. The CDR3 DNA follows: TGTGCCACCGGGATGGGGGCAGATACGCAGTATTTT. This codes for CATGMGADTQYF.

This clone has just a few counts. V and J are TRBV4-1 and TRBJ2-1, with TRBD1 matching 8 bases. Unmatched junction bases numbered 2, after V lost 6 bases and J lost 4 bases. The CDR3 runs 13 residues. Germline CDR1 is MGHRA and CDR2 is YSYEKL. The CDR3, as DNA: TGCGCCAGCAGTAGGACAGGGTACAATGAGCAGTTCTTC. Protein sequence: CASSRTGYNEQFF.